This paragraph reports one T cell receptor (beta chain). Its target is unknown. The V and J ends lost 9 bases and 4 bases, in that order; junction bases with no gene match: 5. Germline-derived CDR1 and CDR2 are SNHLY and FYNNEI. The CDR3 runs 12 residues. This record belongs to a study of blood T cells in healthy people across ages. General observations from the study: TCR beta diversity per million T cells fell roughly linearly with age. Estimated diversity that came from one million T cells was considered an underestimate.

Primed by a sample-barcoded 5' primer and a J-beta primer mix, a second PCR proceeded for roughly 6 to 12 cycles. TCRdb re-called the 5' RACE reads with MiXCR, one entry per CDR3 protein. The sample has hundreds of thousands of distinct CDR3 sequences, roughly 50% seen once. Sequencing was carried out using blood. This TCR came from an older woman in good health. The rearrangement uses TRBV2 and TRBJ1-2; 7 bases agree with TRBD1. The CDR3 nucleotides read TGTGCCAGTACTGACAGGGTCTATGGCTACACCTTC. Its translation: CASTDRVYGYTF. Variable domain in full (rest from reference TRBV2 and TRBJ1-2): EPEVTQTPSHQVTQMGQEVILRCVPISNHLYFYWYRQILGQKVEFLVSFYNNEISEKSEIFDDQFSVERPDGSNFTLKIRSTKLEDSAMYFCASTDRVYGYTFGSGTRLTVV.